This record covers a single TCR beta chain. The antigen is undetermined. This sample stems from a study of T cell responses to AZD1222 COVID-19 vaccine. General study findings and limits: Reportedly, nearly half of unique spike TCRs recognized epitopes outside B.1.351/B.1.1.7 mutations. A mostly white British donor set with more females was recruited, and clonal diversity was possibly underestimated. Spike-specific TCR repertoires showed rising breadth and depth after two AZD1222 doses.

The data were produced by immunoSEQ multiplex PCR, yet TCRdb's version contains in-frame clones alone and is incomplete. The profile shows 150,000 to 200,000 clones, 80% to 95% of them singletons. Deletions cut 7 bases from V and 0 bases from J, with 13 bases between. In germline, CDR1 is LNHDA, CDR2 SQIVND (reference sequence). The CDR3 consists of 15 residues. The starting material was peripheral blood, obtained on day 0 of AZD1222 vaccination. The sequence was obtained from an adult in good health. The genes are TRBV19 and TRBJ1-5; perhaps TRBD1 as D (6 bases). The CDR3 sequence: CASTGTFYSNQPQHF. CDR3 DNA: TGTGCCAGTACTGGGACATTTTATAGCAATCAGCCCCAGCATTTT.